The T cell receptor beta chain under discussion was sequenced for a study of T cells in Graves' hyperthyroidism and ophthalmopathy. Study-wide context: Peripheral blood was acquired at first diagnosis, ahead of any therapy whatsoever.

The V gene end was trimmed by 10 bases and the J gene end by 4 bases; junction bases not matched to a gene: 10. Per germline, CDR1 ENHRY and CDR2 SYGVKD. The CDR3 length is 15 residues. In this sample, this clonotype turned up a few times. Across 18 months, stable Graves' hyperthyroidism was marked by no progression to ophthalmopathy. Participants, patients aged 18 to 65, had newly diagnosed hyperthyroidism with a duration under 2 months. From RNA transcripts, TCR beta CDR3 regions were amplified. Initially, a first-round RT-PCR of the TCR CDR3 employed the HTBI primer set. One entry per CDR3 protein results from TCRdb running MiXCR on the multiplex PCR reads. The data show fewer than 900,000 distinct CDR3 sequences, with around 15% seen just once and around 7.7% held by the top ten.

The clonotype was recovered from a man aged 18 to 30 with Graves' hyperthyroidism. The chain combines TRBV10-3 with TRBJ2-3, with 11 positions matching TRBD2. Sequenced sample: blood. The CDR3, as DNA: TGTGCCACCCACCCGACTAGCGGGGCCTCAGATACGCAGTATTTT. Translation: CATHPTSGASDTQYF.